The TCR beta chain under discussion was sequenced for a study of blood T cell repertoires in COVID-19. Study at large: Sites in the United States, Italy and Spain provided acute and convalescent COVID-19 samples. T cells, B-cell-depleted T cells, or PBMCs supplied cDNA or gDNA.

The V segment lost 3 bases and the J segment 2 bases; nucleotides outside the gene matches: 9. The CDR3 contains 16 residues. Germline V gene data show CDR1 as SGHTA and CDR2 as FQGNSA. Profiling relied on immunoSEQ multiplex PCR, and the TCRdb table lists in-frame clones only, not all of them. The profile covers roughly 400,000 clones, with approximately 91% appearing a single time and roughly 1.4% taken by the ten largest. The chain joins TRBV7-2 to TRBJ2-7; 8 bases fit TRBD2. The source is a woman aged 18-29 years who had been exposed to COVID-19. The specimen was PBMCs or T cells enriched from blood (not recorded which). The CDR3 DNA sequence: TGTGCCAGCAGCTTCCCCCCGGGGGGGCTTCCCTACGAGCAGTACTTC. It encodes CASSFPPGGLPYEQYF.